This T cell receptor beta chain was profiled in a study of cytomegalovirus exposure and HLA in healthy donors. Primers included in the PCR were 60 Vbeta and 13 Jbeta primers. TCRdb keeps only in-frame clones here, not all; method: immunoSEQ multiplex PCR. The data show around 94,000 clones, with roughly four fifths seen just once and 8% to 10% held by the top ten. The sequenced material came from PBMCs. The receptor was isolated from a male donor in good health and CMV-seropositive.

The CDR3 is CASSLLMRGVYEQYF. The CDR3 DNA follows: TGTGCCAGCAGTTTATTAATGCGGGGCGTCTACGAGCAGTACTTC. The chain employs TRBV6-5 and TRBJ2-7; D is possibly TRBD2 (6 bases). V gave up 4 bases and J gave up 3 bases, with 16 bases separating them. The CDR3 is 15 residues long. Per germline, CDR1 MNHEY and CDR2 SVGAGI.